The clone carrying this T cell receptor beta chain appeared a few times. Its target is unknown. This CDR3 contains 15 residues. Trimming removed 7 bases at V and 7 bases at J, with 17 bases between. The germline V gene encodes CDR1 LNHDA and CDR2 SQIVND (reference sequence). The sample belongs to a study of PD-1 blockade in classical Hodgkin lymphoma. Study conclusions and caveats: Causes of the repertoire differences remain undefined, possibly disease activity or prior therapy. Newly diagnosed patients were said to have less baseline TCR diversity than healthy donors did.

As to time point: newly diagnosed, previously untreated cHL patient sample. Magnetic depletion of non-target cells from thawed PBMCs yielded purified CD8+ T cells. Newly diagnosed, untreated classical Hodgkin lymphoma PBMCs served as comparison. Some clones are missing from TCRdb's copy, which holds only in-frame ones; the method was immunoSEQ multiplex PCR. The sample lists tens of thousands of clones; about 87% were seen once. The chain combines TRBV19 with TRBJ1-6, with TRBD1 as a possible D gene (6 bases). Sequencing input: CD8+ T cells from blood. The TCR originated in a human donor with classical Hodgkin lymphoma. DNA for the CDR3: TGTGCCAGTACTCGGGGGCGCTTCCAGAATTCACCCCTCCACTTT. Amino acids: CASTRGRFQNSPLHF. The variable domain in full, with the rest retrieved from reference TRBV19 and TRBJ1-6, is DGGITQSPKYLFRKEGQNVTLSCEQNLNHDAMYWYRQDPGQGLRLIYYSQIVNDFQKGDIAEGYSVSREKKESFPLTVTSAQKNPTAFYLCASTRGRFQNSPLHFGNGTRLTVT.